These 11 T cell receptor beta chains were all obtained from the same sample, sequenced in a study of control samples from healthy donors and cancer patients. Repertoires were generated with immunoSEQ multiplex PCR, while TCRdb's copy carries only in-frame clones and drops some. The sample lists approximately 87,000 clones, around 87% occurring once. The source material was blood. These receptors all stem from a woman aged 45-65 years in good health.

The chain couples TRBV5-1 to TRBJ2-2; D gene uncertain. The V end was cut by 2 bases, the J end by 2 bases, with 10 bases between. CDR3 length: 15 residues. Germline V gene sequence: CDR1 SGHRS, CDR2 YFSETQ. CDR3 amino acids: CASSFGYGNTGELFF. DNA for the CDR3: TGCGCCAGCAGCTTTGGTTATGGAAACACCGGGGAGCTGTTTTTT.

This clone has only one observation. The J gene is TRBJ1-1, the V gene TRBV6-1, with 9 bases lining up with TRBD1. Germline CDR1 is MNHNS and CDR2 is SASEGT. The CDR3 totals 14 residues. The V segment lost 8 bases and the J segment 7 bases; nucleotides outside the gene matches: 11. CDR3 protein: CASDRNRGPGEAFF. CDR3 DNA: TGTGCCAGCGATCGGAACAGGGGGCCGGGTGAAGCTTTCTTT.

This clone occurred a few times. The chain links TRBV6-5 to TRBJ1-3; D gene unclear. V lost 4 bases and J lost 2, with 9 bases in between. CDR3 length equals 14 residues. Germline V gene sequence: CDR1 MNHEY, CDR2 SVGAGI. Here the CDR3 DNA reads TGTGCCAGCAGTTTGGGTGAAACTGGAAACACCATATATTTT. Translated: CASSLGETGNTIYF.

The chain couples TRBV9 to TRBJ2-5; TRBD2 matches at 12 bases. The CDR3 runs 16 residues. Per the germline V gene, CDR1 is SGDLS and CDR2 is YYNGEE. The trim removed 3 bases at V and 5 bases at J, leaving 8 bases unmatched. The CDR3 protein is CASSASLAGGRETQYF. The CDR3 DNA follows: TGTGCCAGCAGCGCCTCGCTAGCGGGGGGGCGTGAGACCCAGTACTTC.

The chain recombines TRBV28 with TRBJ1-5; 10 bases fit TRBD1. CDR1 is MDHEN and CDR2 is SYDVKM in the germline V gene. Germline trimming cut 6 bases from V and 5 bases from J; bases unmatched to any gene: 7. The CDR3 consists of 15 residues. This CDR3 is CASRDGQGGDQPQHF. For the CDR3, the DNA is TGTGCCAGCAGAGACGGACAGGGGGGAGATCAGCCCCAGCATTTT.

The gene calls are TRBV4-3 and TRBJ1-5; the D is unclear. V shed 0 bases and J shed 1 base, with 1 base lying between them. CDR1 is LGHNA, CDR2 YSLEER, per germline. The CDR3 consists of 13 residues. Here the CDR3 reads CASSQDSNQPQHF. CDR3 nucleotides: TGCGCCAGCAGCCAAGACAGCAATCAGCCCCAGCATTTT.

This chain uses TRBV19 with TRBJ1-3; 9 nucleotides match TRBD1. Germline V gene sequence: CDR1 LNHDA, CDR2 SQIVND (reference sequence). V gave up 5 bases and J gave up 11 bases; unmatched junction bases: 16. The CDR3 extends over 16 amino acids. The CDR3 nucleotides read TGTGCCAGTAGTCCACAGGGGGCCCTTCCTGGAGGGGCCATATATTTT. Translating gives CASSPQGALPGGAIYF.

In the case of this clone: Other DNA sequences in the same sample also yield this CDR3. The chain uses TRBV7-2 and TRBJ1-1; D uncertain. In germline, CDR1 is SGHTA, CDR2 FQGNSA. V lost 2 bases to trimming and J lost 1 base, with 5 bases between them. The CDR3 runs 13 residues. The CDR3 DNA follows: TGTGCCAGCAGCTTAACCGAGAACACTGAAGCTTTCTTT. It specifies CASSLTENTEAFF.

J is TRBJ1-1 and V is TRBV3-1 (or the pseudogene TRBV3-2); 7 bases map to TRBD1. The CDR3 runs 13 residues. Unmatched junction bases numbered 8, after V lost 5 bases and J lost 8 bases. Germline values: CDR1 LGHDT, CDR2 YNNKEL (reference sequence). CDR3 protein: CASSFRQGTEAFF. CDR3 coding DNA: TGTGCCAGCAGCTTCCGACAGGGAACCGAAGCTTTCTTT.

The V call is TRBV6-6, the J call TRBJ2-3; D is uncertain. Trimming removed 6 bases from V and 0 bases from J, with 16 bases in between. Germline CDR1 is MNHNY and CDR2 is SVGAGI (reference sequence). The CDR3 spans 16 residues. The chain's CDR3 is CASSSPGTTSTDTQYF. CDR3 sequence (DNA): TGTGCCAGCAGCTCCCCTGGCACGACTAGCACAGATACGCAGTATTTT.

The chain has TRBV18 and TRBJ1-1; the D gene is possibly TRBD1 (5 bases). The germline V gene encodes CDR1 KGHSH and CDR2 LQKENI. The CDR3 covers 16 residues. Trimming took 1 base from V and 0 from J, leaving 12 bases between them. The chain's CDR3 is CASSPRKTAMNTEAFF. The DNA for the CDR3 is TGTGCCAGCTCACCACGTAAGACAGCCATGAACACTGAAGCTTTCTTT.